The 9 T cell receptor beta chains below come from one sample, sequenced in a study of T cells after yellow fever vaccination. MiXCR was run by TCRdb on the 5' RACE reads, yielding one entry per CDR3 protein. Here the sample spans 250,000 to 400,000 distinct CDR3 sequences, about 4.5% being singletons. Source: PBMCs, taken 15 days after the yellow fever booster vaccination. Receptor source: a man aged 18 to 29 who received the YFV17D yellow fever vaccine.

This clonotype turned up a few times. The chain employs TRBV5-1 and TRBJ1-1; D perhaps matches TRBD1 (5 bases). There are 17 residues in the CDR3. The ends were cut back, 2 bases at V and 5 bases at J, with 22 bases in the middle. From germline, CDR1 is SGHRS and CDR2 YFSETQ. The CDR3 protein is CASSFLQTLGERTEAFF. The CDR3 DNA is TGCGCCAGCAGCTTCCTACAGACCCTGGGGGAAAGAACTGAAGCTTTCTTT.

Notes on this clonotype: Mismatch with germline at one junction end may stem from a read error. The V call is TRBV7-7, the J call TRBJ2-1; D perhaps matches TRBD1 (6 bases). CDR1 and CDR2 (germline): SSHAT, FNYEAQ (reference sequence). The CDR3 covers 15 residues. In DNA form, the CDR3 reads TGTGCTAGCAGCCGCGAGACAGGTTCCTACAATGAGCAGTTCTTC. Its translation: CASSRETGSYNEQFF.

This clonotype was detected many times. The chain couples TRBV29-1 to TRBJ1-2; D ambiguous. Germline V gene data show CDR1 as SQVTM and CDR2 as ANQGSEA. The CDR3 is 13 amino acids. Trimming pared 2 bases from V and 0 bases from J, leaving 7 bases between. The DNA for the CDR3 is TGCAGCGTTGAAAAGGATCCTAACTATGGCTACACCTTC. Its translation is CSVEKDPNYGYTF.

This clonotype was recorded many times. J is TRBJ2-3 and V is TRBV7-2; weak D call: TRBD2 (6 bases). Germline values: CDR1 SGHTA, CDR2 FQGNSA. There are 12 residues in the CDR3. Trimming took 2 bases from V and 14 from J, leaving 14 bases between them. The CDR3 DNA sequence: TGTGCCAGCAGCTTACCCGGACTAATTTCGTATTTT. Its translation: CASSLPGLISYF.

This clonotype showed up just a few times. The chain uses TRBV5-6 and TRBJ2-5; D possibly uses TRBD1 or TRBD2 (5 bases each). The CDR3 is 14 amino acids. Trimming took 0 bases from V and 5 from J, leaving 11 bases between them. Germline V lookup: CDR1 SGHDT, CDR2 YYEEEE. The CDR3: CASSLAGPVETQYF. CDR3 sequence (DNA): TGTGCCAGCAGCTTGGCGGGGCCTGTGGAGACCCAGTACTTC.

This clonotype was observed a few times. The chain combines TRBV10-2 with TRBJ2-1; D is ambiguous. This CDR3 region has 11 residues. CDR1 and CDR2 (germline): WSHSY, SAAADI. V lost 0 bases, J lost 8 bases, and 2 bases lay in between. As DNA, the CDR3 is TGCGCCAGCAGTGAGTCGGATGAGCAGTTCTTC. This gives the protein CASSESDEQFF.

The chain uses TRBV12-5 and TRBJ1-6; D not certain. The CDR3 has 14 amino acids. Germline assignment: CDR1 LGHNT and CDR2 FRNRAP. V dropped 7 bases and J dropped 2 bases, with 9 bases sitting between them. DNA for the CDR3: TGTGCTAGTGCCCTTGACACCTATAATTCACCCCTCCACTTT. Amino acid sequence: CASALDTYNSPLHF.

This clonotype was observed at least ten times. This CDR3 reads CASSLAAGTYEQYF. The CDR3 coding sequence is TGCGCCAGCAGCTTGGCCGCGGGGACCTACGAGCAGTACTTC. The chain couples TRBV5-1 to TRBJ2-7; D may be TRBD2 (6 bases). Between the trimmed V and J ends, which lost 0 bases and 2 bases, there was a span of 9 bases. The germline V gene encodes CDR1 SGHRS and CDR2 YFSETQ. The CDR3 has 14 residues. The full variable domain, in which reference TRBV5-1 and TRBJ2-7 provide the parts outside the CDR3, is KAGVTQTPRYLIKTRGQQVTLSCSPISGHRSVSWYQQTPGQGLQFLFEYFSETQRNKGNFPGRFSGRQFSNSRSEMNVSTLELGDSALYLCASSLAAGTYEQYFGPGTRLTVT.

This clonotype turned up a few times. The V and J genes are TRBV12-3 or TRBV12-4 and TRBJ1-4, with 7 bases lining up with TRBD1. V lost 5 bases, J lost 8 bases, and 11 bases stayed unmatched. The CDR3 totals 15 residues. The CDR3 region has the DNA TGTGCCAGCAGTCTTAGACAGGGAGGAGGAGAAAAACTGTTTTTT. Encoded protein: CASSLRQGGGEKLFF.